This TCR beta chain was captured in a study of blood T cell repertoires in COVID-19. As for the study in general: Acute and convalescent COVID-19 specimens originated in the United States, Italy and Spain.

Seattle patients were enrolled during active infection and followed longitudinally. Repertoires were generated with immunoSEQ multiplex PCR, while TCRdb's copy carries only in-frame clones and drops some. This table holds 190,000 or so clones, around 94% found once. Per the germline V gene, CDR1 is MNHEY and CDR2 is SVGAGI. With 7 bases removed from V and 6 bases from J, the gap between germline ends came to 13 bases. The CDR3 sequence is 13 residues long. The sequence was obtained from a man in his thirties or forties with COVID-19, enrolled during active disease. The chain is built from TRBV6-5 and TRBJ2-1; perhaps TRBD2 as D (5 bases). The sequencing sample was made of peripheral blood. CDR3 in amino acids: CASILDLLNEQFF. CDR3 bases: TGTGCCAGCATACTGGACTTACTCAATGAGCAGTTCTTC.